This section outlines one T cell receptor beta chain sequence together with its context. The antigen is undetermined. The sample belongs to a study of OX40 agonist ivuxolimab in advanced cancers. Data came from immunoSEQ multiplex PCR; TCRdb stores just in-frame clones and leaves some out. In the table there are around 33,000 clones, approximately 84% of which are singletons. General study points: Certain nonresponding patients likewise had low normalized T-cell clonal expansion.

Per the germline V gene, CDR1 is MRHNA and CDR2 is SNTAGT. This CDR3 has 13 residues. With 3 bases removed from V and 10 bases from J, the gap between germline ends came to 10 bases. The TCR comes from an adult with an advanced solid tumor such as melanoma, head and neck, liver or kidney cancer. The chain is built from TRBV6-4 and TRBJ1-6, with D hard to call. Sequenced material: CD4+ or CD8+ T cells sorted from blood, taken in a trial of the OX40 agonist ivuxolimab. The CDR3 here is CASSETGWSPLHF. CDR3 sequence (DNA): TGTGCCAGCAGTGAAACGGGTTGGTCACCCCTCCACTTT.